A single sample is the source of the 8 T cell receptor beta chains below, sequenced in a study of T cell repertoires in cytomegalovirus infection. Using its own MiXCR run on the reads, TCRdb lists one record per CDR3 protein. This sample yields about 530,000 distinct CDR3 sequences, of which about a quarter are seen a single time; about 12% belongs to the top ten. Sequencing was carried out using PBMCs. These receptors were obtained from a human donor in good health (CMV status not recorded). Some clones in this sample may be carry-over from other donors' samples.

This CDR3 is CSARTLIARGGRSDTQYF. CDR3 bases: TGCAGTGCTAGGACCCTAATCGCTCGCGGGGGGCGGTCAGATACGCAGTATTTT. The J gene is TRBJ2-3, the V gene TRBV20-1; 8 positions agree with TRBD2. V dropped 3 bases and J dropped 4; count of bases not matched to a gene: 18. From germline, CDR1 is DFQATT and CDR2 SNEGSKA (reference sequence). There are 18 residues in the CDR3.

The chain recombines TRBV28 with TRBJ1-4, with a tentative D call TRBD1 (5 bases). Germline CDR1 and CDR2: MDHEN and SYDVKM. Between the trimmed V and J ends, which lost 6 bases and 6 bases, there was a span of 14 bases. This CDR3 is built from 14 residues. The DNA of the CDR3 is TGTGCCAGCAGGAGACACGGAGGGGATGAAAAACTGTTTTTT. Translating it yields CASRRHGGDEKLFF.

The CDR3 sequence: CASSIVGSANYGYTF. CDR3 nucleotide sequence: TGTGCCAGTAGTATAGTCGGCAGCGCTAACTATGGCTACACCTTC. The chain combines TRBV19 with TRBJ1-2, with D uncertain. The CDR3 has 15 amino acids. The V gene lost 1 base and the J gene lost 0 bases, with 9 bases spanning the gap. The germline V gene encodes CDR1 LNHDA and CDR2 SQIVND (reference sequence).

CDR3 DNA: TGTGCCAGCAGTCGGGGGACAGTGGACAATCAGCCCCAGCATTTT. This encodes CASSRGTVDNQPQHF. V gene TRBV6-2 or TRBV6-3 combines with J gene TRBJ1-5, with 7 bases fitting TRBD1. Germline lookup yields CDR1 MNHEY and CDR2 SVGEGT. This CDR3 comprises 15 residues. V shed 5 bases, J shed 3 bases, and the junction held 7 bases outside the gene matches.

This clonotype was picked up many times. This chain connects TRBV7-2 to TRBJ1-5, with D possibly being TRBD1 (5 bases). Trimming removed 3 bases at V and 0 bases at J, with 15 bases between. The CDR3 runs 17 residues. The germline V gene encodes CDR1 SGHTA and CDR2 FQGNSA. The CDR3 reads CASSFLGSRDSNQPQHF. CDR3 sequence (DNA): TGTGCCAGCAGCTTTTTAGGCAGCAGGGATAGCAATCAGCCCCAGCATTTT.

This clonotype was counted a few times. J is TRBJ2-3 and V is TRBV20-1; D is unresolved. The V and J ends lost 0 bases and 2 bases respectively, with 12 bases between them. This CDR3 is 15 amino acids long. CDR1 is DFQATT, CDR2 SNEGSKA, per germline (reference sequence). The CDR3 spells CSARDLSQFTDTQYF. CDR3 coding DNA: TGCAGTGCTAGAGATCTGAGTCAGTTCACAGATACGCAGTATTTT.

This clonotype has just a few counts. The chain uses TRBV20-1 and TRBJ2-1, with TRBD1 matching over 10 bases. This CDR3 is 13 amino acids long. Germline V gene data show CDR1 as DFQATT and CDR2 as SNEGSKA (reference sequence). Trimming at V came to 1 base and at J to 10 bases, leaving 4 bases not matched to a gene. CDR3 coding DNA: TGCAGTGCTAGAGGGGGGACAGGGGACGAGCAGTTCTTC. Translating gives CSARGGTGDEQFF.

A word on this clonotype: Compared with germline, one end of the junction differs, possibly owing to a read error. The J gene is TRBJ1-4, the V gene TRBV7-6; tentative D call: TRBD1 (6 bases). The CDR3 is made up of 15 amino acids. CDR1 and CDR2 from the germline V gene are SGHVS and FNYEAQ. The chain's CDR3 is CASSLDGGPKEKLFF. The CDR3 DNA reads TGTGCCAGCAGCTTAGACGGGGGGCCTAAGGAAAAACTGTTTTTT.